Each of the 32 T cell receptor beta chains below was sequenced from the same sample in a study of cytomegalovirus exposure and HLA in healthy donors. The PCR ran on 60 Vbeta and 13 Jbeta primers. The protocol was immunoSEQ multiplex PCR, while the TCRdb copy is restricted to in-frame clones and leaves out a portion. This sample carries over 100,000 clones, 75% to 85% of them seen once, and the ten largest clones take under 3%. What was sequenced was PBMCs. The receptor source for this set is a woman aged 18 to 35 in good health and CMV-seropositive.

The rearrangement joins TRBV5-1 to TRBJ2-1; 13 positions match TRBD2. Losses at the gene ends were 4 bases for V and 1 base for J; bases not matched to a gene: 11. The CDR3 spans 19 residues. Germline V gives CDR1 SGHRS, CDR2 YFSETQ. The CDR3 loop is CASSRTGTSGDTSYNEQFF. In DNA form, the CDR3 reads TGCGCCAGCAGCCGAACCGGGACTAGCGGGGACACTTCCTACAATGAGCAGTTCTTC.

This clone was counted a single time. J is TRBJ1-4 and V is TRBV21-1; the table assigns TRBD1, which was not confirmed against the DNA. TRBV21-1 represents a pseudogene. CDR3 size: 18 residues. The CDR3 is CASSKFARRGWTNEKLFF. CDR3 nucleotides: TGTGCCAGCAGCAAATTCGCCCGAAGGGGGTGGACTAATGAAAAACTGTTTTTT.

DNA for the CDR3: TGCAGTGGACTAGCGACGTATGAGCAGTTCTTC. This gives the protein CSGLATYEQFF. The chain joins TRBV20-1 to TRBJ2-1, with 8 bases matching TRBD2. This CDR3 comprises 11 residues. CDR1 is DFQATT and CDR2 is SNEGSKA in the germline V gene (reference sequence). Losses at the gene ends were 7 bases for V and 8 bases for J; bases not matched to a gene: 4.

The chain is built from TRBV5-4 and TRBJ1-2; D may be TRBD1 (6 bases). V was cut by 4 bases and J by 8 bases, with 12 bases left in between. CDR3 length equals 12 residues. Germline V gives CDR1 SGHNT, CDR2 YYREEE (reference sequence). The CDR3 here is CASSTGQRGYTF. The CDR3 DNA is TGTGCCAGCAGCACCGGACAGCGCGGCTACACCTTC.

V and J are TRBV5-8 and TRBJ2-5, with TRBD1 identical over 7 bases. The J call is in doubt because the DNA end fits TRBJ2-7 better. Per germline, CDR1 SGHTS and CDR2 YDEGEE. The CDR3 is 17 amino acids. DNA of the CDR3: TGTGCCAGCAGCCCGACTACAGGGGTCCCCAGCTCCTACGAGCAGTACTTC. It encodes CASSPTTGVPSSYEQYF.

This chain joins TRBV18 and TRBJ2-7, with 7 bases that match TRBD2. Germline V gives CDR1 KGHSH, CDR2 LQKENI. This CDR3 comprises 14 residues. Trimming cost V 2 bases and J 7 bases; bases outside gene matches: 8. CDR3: CASSPYAGREEQYF. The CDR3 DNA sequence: TGTGCCAGCTCACCATATGCGGGGAGGGAGGAGCAGTACTTC.

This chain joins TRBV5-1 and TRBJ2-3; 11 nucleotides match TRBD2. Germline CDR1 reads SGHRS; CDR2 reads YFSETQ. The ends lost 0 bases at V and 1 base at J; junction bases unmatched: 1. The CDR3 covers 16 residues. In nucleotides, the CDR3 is TGCGCCAGCAGCTTGGAACTAGCGGGGGGCACAGATACGCAGTATTTT. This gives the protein CASSLELAGGTDTQYF.

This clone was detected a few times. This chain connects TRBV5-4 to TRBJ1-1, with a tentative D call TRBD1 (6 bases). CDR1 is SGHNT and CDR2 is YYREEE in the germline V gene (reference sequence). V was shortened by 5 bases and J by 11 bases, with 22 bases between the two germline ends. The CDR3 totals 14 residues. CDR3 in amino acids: CASRRVGGGGFAFF. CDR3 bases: TGTGCCAGCAGAAGGGTCGGAGGGGGGGGTTTTGCTTTCTTT.

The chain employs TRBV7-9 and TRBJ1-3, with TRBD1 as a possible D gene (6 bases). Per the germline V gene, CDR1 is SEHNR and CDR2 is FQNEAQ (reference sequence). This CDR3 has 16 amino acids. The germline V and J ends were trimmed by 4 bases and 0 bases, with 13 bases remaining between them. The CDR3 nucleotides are TGTGCCAGCAGCTCGACAGGTGCCTCCTCTGGAAACACCATATATTTT. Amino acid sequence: CASSSTGASSGNTIYF.

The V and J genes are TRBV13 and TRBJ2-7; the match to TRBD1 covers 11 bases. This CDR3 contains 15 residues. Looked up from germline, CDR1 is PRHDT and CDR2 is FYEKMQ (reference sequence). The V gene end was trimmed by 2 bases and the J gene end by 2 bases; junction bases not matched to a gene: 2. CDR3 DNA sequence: TGTGCCAGCAGCTTATGGGACAGGGGGGCCTACGAGCAGTACTTC. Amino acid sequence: CASSLWDRGAYEQYF.

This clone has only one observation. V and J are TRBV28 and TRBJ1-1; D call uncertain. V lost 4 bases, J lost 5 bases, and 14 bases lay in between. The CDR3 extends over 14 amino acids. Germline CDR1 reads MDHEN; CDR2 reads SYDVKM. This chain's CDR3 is CASSSSSPGTEAFF. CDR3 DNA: TGTGCCAGCAGTTCCTCTTCCCCGGGGACTGAAGCTTTCTTT.

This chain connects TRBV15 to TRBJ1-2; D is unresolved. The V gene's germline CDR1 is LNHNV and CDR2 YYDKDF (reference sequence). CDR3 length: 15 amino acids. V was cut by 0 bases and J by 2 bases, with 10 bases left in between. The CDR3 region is CATSRDLGGNYGYTF. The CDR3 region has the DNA TGTGCCACCAGCAGAGATCTCGGAGGGAACTATGGCTACACCTTC.

The CDR3 nucleotides read TGCGCCAGCAGCGCAAGACAGGGGGCGTCGTCCGGCTACACCTTC. Translated: CASSARQGASSGYTF. The J gene is TRBJ1-2, the V gene TRBV4-1; 10 positions agree with TRBD1. Germline loops: CDR1 MGHRA, CDR2 YSYEKL. V shed 5 bases, J shed 8 bases, and the junction held 11 bases outside the gene matches. The CDR3 runs to 15 residues.

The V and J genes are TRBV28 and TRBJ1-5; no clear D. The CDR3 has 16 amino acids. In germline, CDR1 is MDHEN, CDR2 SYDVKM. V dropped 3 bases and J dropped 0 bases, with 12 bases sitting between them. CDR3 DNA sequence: TGTGCCAGCAGTTTTCCCCCAGGCAGTAGCAATCAGCCCCAGCATTTT. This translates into CASSFPPGSSNQPQHF.

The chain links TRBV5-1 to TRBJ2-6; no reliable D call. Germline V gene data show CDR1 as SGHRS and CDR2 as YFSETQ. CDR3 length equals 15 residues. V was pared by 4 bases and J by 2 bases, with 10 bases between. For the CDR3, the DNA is TGCGCCAGCAGCCTCCTGTTAACTGGGGCCAACGTCCTGACTTTC. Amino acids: CASSLLLTGANVLTF. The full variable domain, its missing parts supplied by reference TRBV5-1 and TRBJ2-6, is KAGVTQTPRYLIKTRGQQVTLSCSPISGHRSVSWYQQTPGQGLQFLFEYFSETQRNKGNFPGRFSGRQFSNSRSEMNVSTLELGDSALYLCASSLLLTGANVLTFGAGSRLTVL.

The DNA for the CDR3 is TGTGCCAGCAGCTTAGGACTGGTCTACAATGAGCAGTTCTTC. This codes for CASSLGLVYNEQFF. This sequence joins TRBV11-3 and TRBJ2-1, with D unresolved. Deletions cut 1 base from V and 3 bases from J, with 7 bases between. CDR1 and CDR2 from the germline V gene are SGHNT and YENEEA. The CDR3 contains 14 residues.

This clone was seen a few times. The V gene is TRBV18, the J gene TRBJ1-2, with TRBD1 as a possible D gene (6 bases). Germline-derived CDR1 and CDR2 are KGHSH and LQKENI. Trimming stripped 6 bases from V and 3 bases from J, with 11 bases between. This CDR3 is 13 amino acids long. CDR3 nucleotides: TGTGCCAGCTCCTTTGGGGGCGACTATGGCTACACCTTC. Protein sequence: CASSFGGDYGYTF.

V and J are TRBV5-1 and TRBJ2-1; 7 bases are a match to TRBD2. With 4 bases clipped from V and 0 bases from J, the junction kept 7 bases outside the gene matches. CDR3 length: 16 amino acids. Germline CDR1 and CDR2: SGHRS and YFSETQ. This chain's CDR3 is CASSVPSGASYNEQFF. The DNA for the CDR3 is TGCGCCAGCAGCGTACCTAGCGGAGCCTCCTACAATGAGCAGTTCTTC.

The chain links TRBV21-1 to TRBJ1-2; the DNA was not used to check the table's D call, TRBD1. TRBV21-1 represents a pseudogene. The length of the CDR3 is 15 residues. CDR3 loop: CASSKSGTGCYGYTF. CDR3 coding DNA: TGTGCCAGCAGCAAATCCGGGACAGGGTGCTATGGCTACACCTTC.

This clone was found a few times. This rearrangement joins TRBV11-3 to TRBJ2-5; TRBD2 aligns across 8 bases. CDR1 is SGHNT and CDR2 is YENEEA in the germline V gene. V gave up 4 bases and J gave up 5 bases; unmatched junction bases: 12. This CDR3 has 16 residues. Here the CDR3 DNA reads TGTGCCAGCAGCTCACCCTACCTAGCGGGTCAGGAGACCCAGTACTTC. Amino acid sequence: CASSSPYLAGQETQYF. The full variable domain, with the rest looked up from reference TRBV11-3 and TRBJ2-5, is EAGVVQSPRYKIIEKKQPVAFWCNPISGHNTLYWYLQNLGQGPELLIRYENEEAVDDSQLPKDRFSAERLKGVDSTLKIQPAELGDSAVYLCASSSPYLAGQETQYFGPGTRLLVL.

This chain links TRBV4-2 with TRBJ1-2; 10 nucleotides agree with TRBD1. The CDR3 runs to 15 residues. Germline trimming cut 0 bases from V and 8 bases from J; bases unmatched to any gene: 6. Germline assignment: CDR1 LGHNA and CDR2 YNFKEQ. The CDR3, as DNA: TGTGCCAGCAGCCAAGATCTGGGGACAGGGGAAGGCTACACCTTC. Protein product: CASSQDLGTGEGYTF.

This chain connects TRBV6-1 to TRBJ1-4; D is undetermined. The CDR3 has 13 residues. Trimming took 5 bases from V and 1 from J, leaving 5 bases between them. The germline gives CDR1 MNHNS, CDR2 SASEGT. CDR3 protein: CASSPRTNEKLFF. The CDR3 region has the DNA TGTGCCAGCAGTCCCAGAACTAATGAAAAACTGTTTTTT.

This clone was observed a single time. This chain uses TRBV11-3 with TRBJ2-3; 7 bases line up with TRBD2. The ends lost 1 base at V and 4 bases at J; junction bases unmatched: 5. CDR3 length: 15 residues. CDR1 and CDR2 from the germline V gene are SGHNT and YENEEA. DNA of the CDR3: TGTGCCAGCAGCTTAGGGCGGGGGAGGTCAGATACGCAGTATTTT. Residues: CASSLGRGRSDTQYF.

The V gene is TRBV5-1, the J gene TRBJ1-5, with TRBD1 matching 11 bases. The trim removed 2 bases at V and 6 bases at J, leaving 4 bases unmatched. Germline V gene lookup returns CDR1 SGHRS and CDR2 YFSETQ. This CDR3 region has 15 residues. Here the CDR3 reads CASSLGQGAGQPQHF. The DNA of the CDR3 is TGCGCCAGCAGCTTAGGACAGGGGGCAGGTCAGCCCCAGCATTTT. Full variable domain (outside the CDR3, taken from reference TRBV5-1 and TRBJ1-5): KAGVTQTPRYLIKTRGQQVTLSCSPISGHRSVSWYQQTPGQGLQFLFEYFSETQRNKGNFPGRFSGRQFSNSRSEMNVSTLELGDSALYLCASSLGQGAGQPQHFGDGTRLSIL.

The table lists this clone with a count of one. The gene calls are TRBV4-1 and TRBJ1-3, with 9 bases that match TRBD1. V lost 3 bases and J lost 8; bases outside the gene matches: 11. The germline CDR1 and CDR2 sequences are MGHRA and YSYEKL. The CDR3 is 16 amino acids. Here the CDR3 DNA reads TGCGCCAGCAGCCATACGGGGGGACAGGGAAGGTACACCATATATTTT. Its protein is CASSHTGGQGRYTIYF.

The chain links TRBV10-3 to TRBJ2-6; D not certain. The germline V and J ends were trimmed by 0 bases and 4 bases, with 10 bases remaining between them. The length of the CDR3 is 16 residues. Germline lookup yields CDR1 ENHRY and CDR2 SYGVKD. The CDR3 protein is CAISESEDSGANVLTF. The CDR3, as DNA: TGTGCCATCAGTGAGTCCGAGGATTCCGGGGCCAACGTCCTGACTTTC.

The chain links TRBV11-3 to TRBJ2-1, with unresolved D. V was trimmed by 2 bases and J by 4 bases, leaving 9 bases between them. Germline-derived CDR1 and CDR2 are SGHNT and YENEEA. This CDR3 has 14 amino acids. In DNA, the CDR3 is TGTGCCAGCAGCTTAATGGGCGCATACAATGAGCAGTTCTTC. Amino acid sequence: CASSLMGAYNEQFF.

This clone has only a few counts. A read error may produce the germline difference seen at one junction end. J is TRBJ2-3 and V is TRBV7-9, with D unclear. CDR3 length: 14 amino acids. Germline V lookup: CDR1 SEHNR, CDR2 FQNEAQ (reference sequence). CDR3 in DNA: TGTTCCAGCAGCCCAGACTGGAGCACAGATACGCAGTATTTT. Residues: CSSSPDWSTDTQYF.

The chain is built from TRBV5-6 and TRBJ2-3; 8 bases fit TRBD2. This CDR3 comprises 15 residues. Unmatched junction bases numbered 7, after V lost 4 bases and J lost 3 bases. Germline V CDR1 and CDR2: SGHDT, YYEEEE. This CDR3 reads CASSVLAGFTDTQYF. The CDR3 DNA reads TGTGCCAGCAGCGTTCTAGCGGGCTTTACAGATACGCAGTATTTT.

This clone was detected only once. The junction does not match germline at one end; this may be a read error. Here the CDR3 DNA reads TGCGCCAGCATCCAAGATCAAGCGGGAGGCCCTTCCCAGGACTACGAGCAGTACTTC. Translated: CASIQDQAGGPSQDYEQYF. The chain recombines TRBV4-1 with TRBJ2-5, with 9 bases identical to TRBD2. Near its end, the DNA agrees better with TRBJ2-7, so the J call may be wrong. CDR1 is MGHRA and CDR2 is YSYEKL in the germline V gene. The CDR3 is 19 residues long.

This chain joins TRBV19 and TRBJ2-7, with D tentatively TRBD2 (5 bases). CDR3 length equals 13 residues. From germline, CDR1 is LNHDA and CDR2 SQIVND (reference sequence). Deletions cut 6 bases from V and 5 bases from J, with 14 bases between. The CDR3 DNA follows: TGTGCCAGTAGGCCACTTGGGAGTAACGAGCAGTACTTC. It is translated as CASRPLGSNEQYF.

The CDR3 DNA reads TGCGCCAGCAGCTGGAGCCGACTAGCGGCCGCCCACTCCTACAATGAGCAGTTCTTC. Translated, it gives CASSWSRLAAAHSYNEQFF. V usage is TRBV5-1 and J usage is TRBJ2-1; the match to TRBD2 covers 9 bases. From germline, CDR1 is SGHRS and CDR2 YFSETQ. CDR3 length: 19 residues. Losses at the gene ends were 3 bases for V and 0 bases for J; bases not matched to a gene: 13.